Below, 4 T cell receptor beta chains from the same sample are listed, as sequenced in a study of shared clonotypes between healthy human individuals (dated by TCRdb to 2020 to 2022). The library was generated by the immunoSEQ multiplex PCR assay. Held by TCRdb, this immuneACCESS table contains in-frame sequences only and omits some clones. Under half of the omission traces to an unresolved V gene where checked; the cause of the rest is unknown. The sample table contains 2,500,000 or so clones; only one count was recorded for 80% to 95% of them. Roughly 0.39% of the sample goes to the ten largest clones. The material sequenced was naive CD4+ T cells from PBMCs. The sample's cell subset or site label, in plain terms: CD45RA+ positively selected. The source of these receptors is a man between 18 and 29 years old in good health. Some clones in this sample may be carry-over from other donors' samples.

This clone was counted once. The genes are TRBV27 and TRBJ1-4, with a weak D call TRBD1 (5 bases). Trimming shortened V by 2 bases and J by 8 bases, and 18 bases separated the two germline ends. This CDR3 is 16 amino acids long. From germline, CDR1 is MNHEY and CDR2 SMNVEV (reference sequence). The CDR3 nucleotides read TGTGCCAGCAGTTTAACCCTGAACACAAGGGGAGAAAAACTGTTTTTT. Its translation: CASSLTLNTRGEKLFF.

The chain uses TRBV5-1 and TRBJ1-1; D not certain. CDR1 SGHRS and CDR2 YFSETQ come from the germline V gene. Trimming took 4 bases from V and 4 from J, leaving 8 bases between them. CDR3 length: 12 amino acids. CDR3 protein: CASSPIGTEAFF. CDR3 nucleotides: TGCGCCAGCAGCCCCATCGGCACTGAAGCTTTCTTT.

The chain links TRBV5-1 to TRBJ2-6, with TRBD1 matching over 10 bases. The CDR3 consists of 21 residues. Germline V gene lookup returns CDR1 SGHRS and CDR2 YFSETQ. Trimming took 2 bases from V and 1 from J; bases not matched to a gene: 15. The CDR3 reads CASSFWGQGLTISSGANVLTF. The DNA of the CDR3 is TGCGCCAGCAGCTTCTGGGGACAGGGGCTTACTATAAGTTCTGGGGCCAACGTCCTGACTTTC.

The V call is TRBV5-1, the J call TRBJ2-1; D may be TRBD1 (6 bases). Germline V CDR1 and CDR2: SGHRS, YFSETQ. V was trimmed by 4 bases and J by 2 bases, leaving 13 bases between them. The CDR3 sequence is 15 residues long. CDR3 loop: CASSILQGPYNEQFF. The CDR3 bases are TGCGCCAGCAGCATTCTACAGGGTCCCTACAATGAGCAGTTCTTC.